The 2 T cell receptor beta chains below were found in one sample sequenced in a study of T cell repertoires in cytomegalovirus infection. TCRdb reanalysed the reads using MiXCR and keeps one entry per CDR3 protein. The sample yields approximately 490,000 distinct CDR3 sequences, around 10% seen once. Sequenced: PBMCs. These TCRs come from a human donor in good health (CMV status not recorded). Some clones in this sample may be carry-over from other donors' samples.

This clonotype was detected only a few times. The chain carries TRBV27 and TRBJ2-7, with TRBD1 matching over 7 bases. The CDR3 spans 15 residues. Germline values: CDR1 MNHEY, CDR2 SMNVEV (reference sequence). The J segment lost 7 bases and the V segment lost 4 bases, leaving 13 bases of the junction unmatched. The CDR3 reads CASSSDRVGRREQYF. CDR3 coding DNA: TGTGCCAGCAGTTCCGACAGGGTCGGCAGGCGGGAGCAGTACTTC.

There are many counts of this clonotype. Here the CDR3 reads CASSPIAGDTEAFF. The CDR3 region has the DNA TGTGCCAGCAGCCCCATCGCGGGGGACACTGAAGCTTTCTTT. The chain joins TRBV7-9 to TRBJ1-1, with D maybe TRBD1 (5 bases). CDR3 length: 14 residues. Germline loops: CDR1 SEHNR, CDR2 FQNEAQ (reference sequence). V dropped 5 bases and J dropped 3 bases, with 13 bases sitting between them.